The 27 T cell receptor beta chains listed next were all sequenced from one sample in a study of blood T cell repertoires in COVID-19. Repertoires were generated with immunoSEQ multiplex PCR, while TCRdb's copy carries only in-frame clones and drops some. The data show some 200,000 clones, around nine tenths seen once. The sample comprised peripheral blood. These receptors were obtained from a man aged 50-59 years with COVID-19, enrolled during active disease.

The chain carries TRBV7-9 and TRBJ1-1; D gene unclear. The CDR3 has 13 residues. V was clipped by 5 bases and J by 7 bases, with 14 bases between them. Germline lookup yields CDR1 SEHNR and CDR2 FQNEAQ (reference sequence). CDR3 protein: CASSPPAGDEAFF. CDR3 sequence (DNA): TGTGCCAGCAGCCCCCCCGCCGGTGATGAAGCTTTCTTT.

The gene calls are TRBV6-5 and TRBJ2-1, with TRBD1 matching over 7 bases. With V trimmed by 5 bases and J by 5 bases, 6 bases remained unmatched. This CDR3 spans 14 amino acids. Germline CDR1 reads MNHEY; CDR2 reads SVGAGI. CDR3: CASSLRDSNNEQFF. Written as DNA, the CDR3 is TGTGCCAGCAGTCTCCGGGACAGCAACAATGAGCAGTTCTTC.

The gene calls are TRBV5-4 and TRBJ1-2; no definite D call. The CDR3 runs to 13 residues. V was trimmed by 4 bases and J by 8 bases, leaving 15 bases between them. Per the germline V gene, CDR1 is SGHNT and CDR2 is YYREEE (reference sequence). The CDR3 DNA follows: TGTGCCAGCAGCCAAAACACAGCTCGGGGCTACACCTTC. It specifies CASSQNTARGYTF. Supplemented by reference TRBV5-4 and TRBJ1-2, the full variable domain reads ETGVTQSPTHLIKTRGQQVTLRCSSQSGHNTVSWYQQALGQGPQFIFQYYREEENGRGNFPPRFSGLQFPNYSSELNVNALELDDSALYLCASSQNTARGYTFGSGTRLTVV.

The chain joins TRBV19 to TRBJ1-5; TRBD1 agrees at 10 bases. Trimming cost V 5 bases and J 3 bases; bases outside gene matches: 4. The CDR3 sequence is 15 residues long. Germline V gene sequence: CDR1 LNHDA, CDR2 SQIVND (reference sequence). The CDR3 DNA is TGTGCCAGTAGTCGACAGGGGGCTAACAATCAGCCCCAGCATTTT. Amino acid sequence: CASSRQGANNQPQHF.

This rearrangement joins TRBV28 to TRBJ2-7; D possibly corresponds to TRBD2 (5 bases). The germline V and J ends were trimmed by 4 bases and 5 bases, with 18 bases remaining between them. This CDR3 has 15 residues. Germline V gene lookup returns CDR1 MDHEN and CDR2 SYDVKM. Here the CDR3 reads CASSSPTGLSDEQYF. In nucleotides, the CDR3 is TGTGCCAGCAGTTCCCCGACGGGGTTAAGTGACGAGCAGTACTTC. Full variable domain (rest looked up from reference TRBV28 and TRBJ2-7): DVKVTQSSRYLVKRTGEKVFLECVQDMDHENMFWYRQDPGLGLRLIYFSYDVKMKEKGDIPEGYSVSREKKERFSLILESASTNQTSMYLCASSSPTGLSDEQYFGPGTRLTVT.

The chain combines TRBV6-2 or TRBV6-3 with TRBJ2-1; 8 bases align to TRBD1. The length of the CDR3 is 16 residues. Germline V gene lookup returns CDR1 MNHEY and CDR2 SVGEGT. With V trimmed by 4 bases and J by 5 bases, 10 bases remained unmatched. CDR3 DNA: TGTGCCAGCAGTTCTTTACAGGGGGGAGGACACAATGAGCAGTTCTTC. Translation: CASSSLQGGGHNEQFF.

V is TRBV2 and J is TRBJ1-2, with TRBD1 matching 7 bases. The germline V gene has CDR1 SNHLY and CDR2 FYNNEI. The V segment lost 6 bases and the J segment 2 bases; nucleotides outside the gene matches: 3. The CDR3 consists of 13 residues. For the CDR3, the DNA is TGTGCCAGCAGCGTGGGACAGAACTATGGCTACACCTTC. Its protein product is CASSVGQNYGYTF.

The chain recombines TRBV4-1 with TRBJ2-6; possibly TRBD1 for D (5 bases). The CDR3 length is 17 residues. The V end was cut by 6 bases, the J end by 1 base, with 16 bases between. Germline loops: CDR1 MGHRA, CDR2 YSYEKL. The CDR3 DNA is TGCGCCAGCAGACCCGAAAAAGGGGTTTCTGGGGCCAACGTCCTGACTTTC. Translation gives CASRPEKGVSGANVLTF.

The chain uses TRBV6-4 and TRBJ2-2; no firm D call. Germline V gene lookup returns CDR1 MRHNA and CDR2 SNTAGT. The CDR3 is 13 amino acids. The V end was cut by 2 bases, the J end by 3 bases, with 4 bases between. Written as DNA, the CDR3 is TGTGCCAGCAGTGACGCGGACACCGGGGAGCTGTTTTTT. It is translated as CASSDADTGELFF.

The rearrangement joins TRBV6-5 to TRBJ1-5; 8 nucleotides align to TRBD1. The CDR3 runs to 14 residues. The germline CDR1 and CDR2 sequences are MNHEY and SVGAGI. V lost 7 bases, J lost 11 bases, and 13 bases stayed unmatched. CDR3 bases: TGTGCCAGCAATACGGACAGGGACCTCGGGGCCCAGCATTTT. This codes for CASNTDRDLGAQHF.

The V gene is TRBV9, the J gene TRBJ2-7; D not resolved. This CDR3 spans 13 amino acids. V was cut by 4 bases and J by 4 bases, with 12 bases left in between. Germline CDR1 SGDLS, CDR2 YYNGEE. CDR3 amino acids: CASSPTLGYEQYF. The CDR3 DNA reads TGTGCCAGCAGCCCAACCCTAGGATACGAGCAGTACTTC.

CDR3 sequence: CASSPGVVLGGYTF. CDR3 sequence (DNA): TGTGCCAGCAGCCCCGGGGTCGTCCTGGGTGGCTACACCTTC. The chain is built from TRBV3-1 (or the pseudogene TRBV3-2) and TRBJ1-2; D gene uncertain. The CDR3 totals 14 residues. Germline V gives CDR1 LGHDT, CDR2 YNNKEL (reference sequence). V dropped 4 bases and J dropped 7 bases, with 16 bases sitting between them.

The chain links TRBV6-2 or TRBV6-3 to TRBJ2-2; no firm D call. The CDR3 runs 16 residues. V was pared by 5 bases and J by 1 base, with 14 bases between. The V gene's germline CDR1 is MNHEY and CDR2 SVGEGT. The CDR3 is CASSGRRPLNTGELFF. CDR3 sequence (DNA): TGTGCCAGCAGTGGGCGAAGACCGTTGAACACCGGGGAGCTGTTTTTT.

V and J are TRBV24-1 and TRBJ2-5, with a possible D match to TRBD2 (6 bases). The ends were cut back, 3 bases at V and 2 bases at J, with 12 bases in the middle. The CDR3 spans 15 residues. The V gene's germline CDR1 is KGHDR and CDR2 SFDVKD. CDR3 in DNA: TGTGCCACCAGTGATCCGACTAGTGGACAAGAGACCCAGTACTTC. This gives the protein CATSDPTSGQETQYF.

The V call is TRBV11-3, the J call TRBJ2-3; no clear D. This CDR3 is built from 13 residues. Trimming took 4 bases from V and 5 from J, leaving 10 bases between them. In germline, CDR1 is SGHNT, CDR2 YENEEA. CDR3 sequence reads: CASSSPWQDTQYF. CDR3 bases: TGTGCCAGCAGCTCTCCTTGGCAAGATACGCAGTATTTT.

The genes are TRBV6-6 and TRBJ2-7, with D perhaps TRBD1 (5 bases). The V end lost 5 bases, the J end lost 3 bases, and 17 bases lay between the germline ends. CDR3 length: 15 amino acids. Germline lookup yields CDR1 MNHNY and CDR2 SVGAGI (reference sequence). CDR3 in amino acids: CASSSRTTTGYEQYF. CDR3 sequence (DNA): TGTGCCAGCAGTAGCAGGACAACAACGGGCTACGAGCAGTACTTC.

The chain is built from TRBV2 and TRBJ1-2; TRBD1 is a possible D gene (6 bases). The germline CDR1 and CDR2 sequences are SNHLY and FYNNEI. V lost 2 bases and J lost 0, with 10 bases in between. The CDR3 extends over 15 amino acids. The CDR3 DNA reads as TGTGCCAGCAGTGAAAGCAGGGGCGCTAACTATGGCTACACCTTC. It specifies CASSESRGANYGYTF.

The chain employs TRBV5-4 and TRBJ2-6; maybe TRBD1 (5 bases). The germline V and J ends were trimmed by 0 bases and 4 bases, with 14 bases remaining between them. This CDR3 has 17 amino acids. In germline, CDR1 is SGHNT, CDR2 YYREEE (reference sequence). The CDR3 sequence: CASSLGTGDFGANVLTF. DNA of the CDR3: TGTGCCAGCAGCTTGGGTACAGGTGACTTCGGGGCCAACGTCCTGACTTTC.

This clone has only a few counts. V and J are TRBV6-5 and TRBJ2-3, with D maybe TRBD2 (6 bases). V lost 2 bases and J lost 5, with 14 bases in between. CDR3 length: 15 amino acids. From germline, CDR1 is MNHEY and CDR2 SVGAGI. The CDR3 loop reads CASSYGPGEVDTQYF. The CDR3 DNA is TGTGCCAGCAGTTACGGGCCGGGAGAGGTAGATACGCAGTATTTT.

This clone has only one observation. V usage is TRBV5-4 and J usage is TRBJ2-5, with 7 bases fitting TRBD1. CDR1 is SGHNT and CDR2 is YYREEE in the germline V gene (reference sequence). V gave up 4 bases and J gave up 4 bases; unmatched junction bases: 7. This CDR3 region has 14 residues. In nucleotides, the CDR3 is TGTGCCAGCAGCCCCATACAGGGGAGAGAGACCCAGTACTTC. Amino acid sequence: CASSPIQGRETQYF.

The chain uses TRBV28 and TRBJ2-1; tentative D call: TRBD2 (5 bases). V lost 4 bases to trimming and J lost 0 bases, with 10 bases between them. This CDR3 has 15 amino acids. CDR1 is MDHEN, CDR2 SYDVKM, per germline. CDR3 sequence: CASSSGSDSYNEQFF. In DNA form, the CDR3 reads TGTGCCAGCAGTTCGGGGAGCGACTCCTACAATGAGCAGTTCTTC.

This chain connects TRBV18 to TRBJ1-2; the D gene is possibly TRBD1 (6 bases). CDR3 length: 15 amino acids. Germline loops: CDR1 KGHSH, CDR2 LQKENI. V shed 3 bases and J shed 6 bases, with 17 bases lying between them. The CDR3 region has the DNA TGTGCCAGCTCACCTCAGCCGGGGGGGGCGCATGGCTACACCTTC. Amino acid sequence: CASSPQPGGAHGYTF.

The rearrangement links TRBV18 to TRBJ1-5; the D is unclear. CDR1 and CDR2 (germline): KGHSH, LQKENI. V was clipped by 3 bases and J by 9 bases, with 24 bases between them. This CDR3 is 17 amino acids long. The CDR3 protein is CASSPQTPGRIASPQHF. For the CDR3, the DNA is TGTGCCAGCTCACCGCAAACCCCGGGGAGGATCGCGTCGCCCCAGCATTTT.

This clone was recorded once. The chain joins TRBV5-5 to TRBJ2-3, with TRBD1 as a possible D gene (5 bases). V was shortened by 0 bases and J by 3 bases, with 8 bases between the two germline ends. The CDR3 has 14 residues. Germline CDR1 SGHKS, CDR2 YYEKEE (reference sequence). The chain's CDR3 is CASSLGRATDTQYF. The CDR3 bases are TGTGCCAGCAGCTTGGGCAGGGCGACAGATACGCAGTATTTT.

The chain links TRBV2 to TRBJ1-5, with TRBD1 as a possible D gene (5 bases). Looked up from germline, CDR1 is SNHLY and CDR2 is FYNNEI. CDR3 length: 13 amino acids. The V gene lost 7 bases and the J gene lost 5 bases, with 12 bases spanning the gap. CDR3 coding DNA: TGTGCCAGCAAAGACAGCCAATATCAGCCCCAGCATTTT. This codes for CASKDSQYQPQHF.

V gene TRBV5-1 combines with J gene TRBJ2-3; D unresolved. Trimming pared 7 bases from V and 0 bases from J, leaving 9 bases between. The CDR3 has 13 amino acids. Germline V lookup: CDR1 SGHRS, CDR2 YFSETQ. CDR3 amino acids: CASGEPSTDTQYF. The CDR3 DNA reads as TGCGCCAGCGGAGAGCCCAGCACAGATACGCAGTATTTT.

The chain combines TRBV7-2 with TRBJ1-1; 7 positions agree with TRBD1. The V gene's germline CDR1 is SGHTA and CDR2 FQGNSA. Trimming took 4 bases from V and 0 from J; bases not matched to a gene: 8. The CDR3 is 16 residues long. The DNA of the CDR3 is TGTGCCAGCAGCTCCTTCGTCAGGGGGTTGAACACTGAAGCTTTCTTT. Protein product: CASSSFVRGLNTEAFF. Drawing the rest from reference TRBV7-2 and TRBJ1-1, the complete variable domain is GAGVSQSPSNKVTEKGKDVELRCDPISGHTALYWYRQSLGQGLEFLIYFQGNSAPDKSGLPSDRFSAERTGGSVSTLTIQRTQQEDSAVYLCASSSFVRGLNTEAFFGQGTRLTVV.